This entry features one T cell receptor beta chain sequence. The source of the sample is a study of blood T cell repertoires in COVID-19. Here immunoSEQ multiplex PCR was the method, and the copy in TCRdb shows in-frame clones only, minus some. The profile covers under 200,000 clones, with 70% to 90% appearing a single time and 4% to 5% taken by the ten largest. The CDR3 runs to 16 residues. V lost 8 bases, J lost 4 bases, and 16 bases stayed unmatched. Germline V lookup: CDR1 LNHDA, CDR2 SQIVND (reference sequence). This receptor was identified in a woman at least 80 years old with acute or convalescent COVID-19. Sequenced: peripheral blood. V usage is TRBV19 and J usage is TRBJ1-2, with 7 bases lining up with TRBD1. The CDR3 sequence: CASRYEGAGATYGYTF. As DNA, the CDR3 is TGTGCCAGTCGATACGAGGGGGCAGGGGCTACCTATGGCTACACCTTC.